These T cell receptor beta chains were read from a single sample in a study of control samples from healthy donors and cancer patients. Sequenced by immunoSEQ multiplex PCR; TCRdb stores in-frame clones only, minus some. This repertoire shows roughly 64,000 clones, 90% found once; its top ten account for roughly 1.2%. Sequenced input: PBMCs. These receptors came from a woman aged 45 to 65 with colorectal cancer. Each CDR3 is given with its conserved first and last residue. The D gene is left open where the match is weak. A clone size is listed for some rows: how often the clone was seen (once, few, many), or a class if it is expanded.

d_call	j_call	v_call	clone_size	cdr3_aa	cdr3_nt
TRBD1	TRBJ2-2	TRBV7-2	NA	CASSLRQGPNTGELFF	TGTGCCAGCAGCTTGAGACAGGGACCGAACACCGGGGAGCTGTTTTTT
NA	TRBJ1-5	TRBV6-2/TRBV6-3	NA	CASSYERYSNQPQHF	TGTGCCAGCAGTTACGAGAGGTATAGCAATCAGCCCCAGCATTTT
TRBD2	TRBJ2-3	TRBV9	NA	CASSSPAGGSTDTQYF	TGTGCCAGCAGCTCCCCGGCGGGAGGGTCCACAGATACGCAGTATTTT
TRBD1	TRBJ2-6	TRBV11-2	NA	CASSRGQGTLSGANVLTF	TGTGCCAGCAGCCGCGGACAGGGCACCCTCTCTGGGGCCAACGTCCTGACTTTC
NA	TRBJ1-5	TRBV4-1	NA	CASSQVFVGVNQPQHF	TGCGCCAGCAGCCAAGTTTTCGTAGGCGTCAATCAGCCCCAGCATTTT
TRBD1	TRBJ1-1	TRBV5-6	NA	CASWGTGGVGTEAFF	TGTGCCAGCTGGGGGACAGGGGGTGTGGGCACTGAAGCTTTCTTT
NA	TRBJ1-4	TRBV28	NA	CASSLSGAPFFEKLFF	TGTGCCAGCAGTCTCTCGGGGGCGCCTTTTTTTGAAAAACTGTTTTTT
TRBD2	TRBJ2-5	TRBV19	NA	CASSTIAGDQETQYF	TGTGCCAGTAGTACCATAGCGGGGGACCAAGAGACCCAGTACTTC
NA	TRBJ2-3	TRBV28	NA	CASSQGYGTDTQYF	TGTGCCAGCAGTCAGGGCTATGGCACAGATACGCAGTATTTT
NA	TRBJ1-2	TRBV9	NA	CASSVFPGAGYGYTF	TGTGCCAGCAGCGTATTCCCTGGGGCTGGCTATGGCTACACCTTC
NA	TRBJ1-1	TRBV27	NA	CASSLASGGTEAFF	TGTGCCAGCAGTTTAGCCTCGGGGGGCACTGAAGCTTTCTTT
NA	TRBJ1-1	TRBV7-9	NA	CASSARATEAFF	TGTGCCAGCAGCGCCAGGGCGACTGAAGCTTTCTTT
TRBD2	TRBJ2-3	TRBV28	NA	CASTLAGAVTISSTDTQYF	TGTGCCAGCACCTTAGCGGGAGCGGTTACAATCTCTAGCACAGATACGCAGTATTTT
NA	TRBJ2-1	TRBV2	NA	CASSESGDNEQFF	TGTGCCAGCAGTGAGTCGGGGGACAATGAGCAGTTCTTC
NA	TRBJ2-4	TRBV7-8	NA	CASSFGGAAKNIQYF	TGTGCCAGCAGCTTTGGAGGGGCGGCCAAAAACATTCAGTACTTC
TRBD1	TRBJ2-6	TRBV15	NA	CATSSVVGRGHGANVLTF	TGTGCCACCAGCAGCGTTGTGGGCAGGGGGCATGGGGCCAACGTCCTGACTTTC
TRBD1	TRBJ2-7	TRBV18	NA	CASSPRTGEGREQYF	TGTGCCAGCTCACCTCGGACAGGGGAAGGTCGCGAGCAGTACTTC
NA	TRBJ1-4	TRBV6-1	NA	CASSVGGPATNEKLFF	TGTGCCAGCAGTGTCGGGGGACCTGCAACTAATGAAAAACTGTTTTTT
NA	TRBJ2-5	TRBV19	NA	CASSIVGSGETQYF	TGTGCCAGTAGTATAGTCGGGTCGGGGGAGACCCAGTACTTC
TRBD2	TRBJ2-5	TRBV5-1	NA	CASRRSGLAFQETQYF	TGCGCCAGCAGAAGGTCGGGACTAGCGTTCCAAGAGACCCAGTACTTC
NA	TRBJ1-5	TRBV6-1	NA	CASSEAVGNSNQPQHF	TGTGCCAGCAGTGAAGCCGTGGGGAATAGCAATCAGCCCCAGCATTTT
TRBD2	TRBJ2-7	TRBV4-2	NA	CASSQSRTSGRSEQYF	TGTGCCAGCAGCCAGTCGAGGACTAGCGGCCGCAGCGAGCAGTACTTC
NA	TRBJ1-5	TRBV2	NA	CASSATGRGNQPQHF	TGTGCCAGCAGCGCAACAGGGAGGGGCAATCAGCCCCAGCATTTT
TRBD1	TRBJ1-1	TRBV9	NA	CASSVVGTGGMNTEAFF	TGTGCCAGCAGCGTAGTTGGGACAGGGGGCATGAACACTGAAGCTTTCTTT
NA	TRBJ1-3	TRBV7-8	NA	CASSLGGPSRGNTIYF	TGTGCCAGCAGCTTAGGCGGCCCTTCCCGTGGAAACACCATATATTTT
TRBD1	TRBJ1-3	TRBV27	NA	CASSSYRGSGNTIYF	TGTGCCAGCAGTTCGTACAGGGGCTCTGGAAACACCATATATTTT
NA	TRBJ2-5	TRBV3-1/TRBV3-2	NA	CASSQARRETQYF	TGTGCCAGCAGCCAAGCCCGGCGAGAGACCCAGTACTTC
NA	TRBJ1-1	TRBV29-1	NA	CSVGPGGREGTEAFF	TGCAGCGTTGGACCCGGTGGCAGGGAGGGCACTGAAGCTTTCTTT
NA	TRBJ1-5	TRBV28	NA	CASSSYPRTVQHF	TGTGCCAGCAGTTCCTACCCTAGGACCGTTCAGCATTTT
NA	TRBJ2-5	TRBV1	NA	CTSSQDMQAGGPKETQYF	TGCACCAGCAGCCAAGATATGCAAGCGGGGGGGCCTAAAGAGACCCAGTACTTC
NA	TRBJ1-1	TRBV19	NA	CASSIGGVGTEAFF	TGTGCCAGTAGTATAGGAGGGGTAGGAACTGAAGCTTTCTTT
NA	TRBJ1-1	TRBV6-5	NA	CASSRASKRGTEAFF	TGTGCCAGCAGCCGGGCCTCGAAGAGAGGGACTGAAGCTTTCTTT
NA	TRBJ2-2	TRBV5-1	NA	CASSTDRGAGELFF	TGCGCCAGCAGCACAGACCGGGGGGCAGGGGAGCTGTTTTTT
NA	TRBJ2-2	TRBV11-2	NA	CASNTLGGGAAGELFF	TGTGCCAGCAACACCCTAGGGGGGGGCGCCGCCGGGGAGCTGTTTTTT
TRBD1	TRBJ1-4	TRBV29-1	once	CIGTGVDEKLFF	TGCATCGGGACAGGGGTGGATGAAAAACTGTTTTTT
NA	TRBJ1-1	TRBV2	NA	CASIQQINTEAFF	TGTGCCAGCATACAACAGATCAACACTGAAGCTTTCTTT
NA	TRBJ1-1	TRBV25-1	NA	CASRNKREVENTEAFF	TGTGCCAGCCGTAATAAGAGGGAAGTGGAGAACACTGAAGCTTTCTTT
NA	TRBJ1-2	TRBV10-3	once	CAIRGEGNYGYTF	TGTGCCATCAGAGGGGAAGGTAACTATGGCTACACCTTC
NA	TRBJ1-1	TRBV9	NA	CASSPLVGGNTEAFF	TGTGCCAGCAGCCCACTCGTAGGGGGGAACACTGAAGCTTTCTTT
NA	TRBJ2-1	TRBV12-3/TRBV12-4	NA	CASSFQEAEQFF	TGTGCCAGCAGTTTTCAGGAGGCCGAGCAGTTCTTC
NA	TRBJ2-7	TRBV7-3	NA	CASSLRAGSYEQYF	TGTGCCAGCAGCTTAAGAGCAGGGTCCTACGAGCAGTACTTC
TRBD1	TRBJ2-7	TRBV18	NA	CASSPERSGTGSYEQYF	TGTGCCAGCTCACCGGAACGTTCCGGGACAGGGTCCTACGAGCAGTACTTC
NA	TRBJ2-4	TRBV21-1	NA	CASSKVSLAGVAKNIQYF	TGTGCCAGCAGCAAAGTGAGCCTAGCGGGGGTAGCCAAAAACATTCAGTACTTC
NA	TRBJ1-1	TRBV6-1	NA	CASSERQAWNTEAFF	TGTGCCAGCAGTGAACGCCAGGCCTGGAACACTGAAGCTTTCTTT
NA	TRBJ1-2	TRBV19	NA	CASESSSYGYTF	TGTGCCAGTGAGAGCAGCTCTTATGGCTACACCTTC
NA	TRBJ1-6	TRBV28	NA	CASSLFRTTALHF	TGTGCCAGCAGTTTATTCCGAACTACAGCCCTCCACTTT
NA	TRBJ2-5	TRBV2	NA	CASSERVTQYF	TGTGCCAGCAGCGAACGCGTGACCCAGTACTTC